What follows is one TCR beta chain and its context. The entry originates in a study of cytomegalovirus exposure and HLA in healthy donors. A roughly 120-subject validation cohort, separate from the roughly 670-subject first cohort, supplied the donors. Germline V gives CDR1 SEHNR, CDR2 FQNEAQ (reference sequence). V trimming: 5 bases; J trimming: 3 bases; junction bases outside the gene matches: 6. CDR3 size: 14 residues. The protocol was immunoSEQ multiplex PCR, while the TCRdb copy is restricted to in-frame clones and leaves out a portion. The table shows 95,000 to 150,000 clones, with 95% to 96% occurring only once.

This rearrangement joins TRBV7-9 to TRBJ2-7; 8 nucleotides align to TRBD2. The material sequenced was PBMCs. The clonotype originates from a man aged 18 to 30 in good health and CMV-seronegative. The chain's CDR3 is CASSPVSGSYEQYF. For the CDR3, the DNA is TGTGCCAGCAGCCCTGTCAGCGGGAGCTACGAGCAGTACTTC.